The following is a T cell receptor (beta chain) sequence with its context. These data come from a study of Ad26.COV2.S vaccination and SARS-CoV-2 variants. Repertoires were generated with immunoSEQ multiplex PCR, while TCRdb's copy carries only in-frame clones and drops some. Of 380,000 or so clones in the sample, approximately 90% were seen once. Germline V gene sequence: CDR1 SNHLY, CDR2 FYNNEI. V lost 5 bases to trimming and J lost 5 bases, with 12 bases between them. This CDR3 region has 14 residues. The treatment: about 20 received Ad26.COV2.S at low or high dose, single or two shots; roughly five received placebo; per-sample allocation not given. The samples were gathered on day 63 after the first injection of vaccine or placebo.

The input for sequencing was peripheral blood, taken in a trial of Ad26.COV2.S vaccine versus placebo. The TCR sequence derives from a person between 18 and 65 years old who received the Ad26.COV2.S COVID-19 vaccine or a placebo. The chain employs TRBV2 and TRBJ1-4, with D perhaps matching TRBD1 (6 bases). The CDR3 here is CASSLQGLNEKLFF. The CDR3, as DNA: TGTGCCAGCAGTTTACAGGGACTCAATGAAAAACTGTTTTTT.